This TCR beta chain stems from a study of T cell changes during pregnancy in multiple sclerosis. The germline V gene has CDR1 SGHKS and CDR2 YYEKEE (reference sequence). The CDR3 totals 15 residues. Trimming took 0 bases from V and 3 from J, leaving 13 bases between them. Sequenced by immunoSEQ multiplex PCR; TCRdb stores in-frame clones only, minus some. The sample carries 30,000 to 45,000 clones, around 92% recorded once. This specimen was CD8+ T cells from peripheral blood mononuclear cells, taken before pregnancy. The rearrangement joins TRBV5-5 to TRBJ2-7, with no clear D. The sequence was obtained from a female donor with multiple sclerosis, enrolled in a pregnancy study. Written as DNA, the CDR3 is TGTGCCAGCAGCTTGGGTTCCGTTGTCGTCTACGAGCAGTACTTC. Amino acids: CASSLGSVVVYEQYF.